A single sample gave rise to the 23 T cell receptor beta chains below, sequenced in a study of blood T cells in healthy people across ages. It was with a sample-barcoded 5' primer and a J-beta primer mix that a second PCR of about 6 to 12 cycles was run. TCRdb independently ran MiXCR on the 5' RACE reads; one entry per CDR3 protein. The profile shows about 930,000 distinct CDR3 sequences, about 27% of them singletons. This sample was shared with a second study, whose subject was T cells of mothers and their children.

Sequencing was done on a sample of blood. These receptors came from a woman aged 40 to 55 in good health.

The gene calls are TRBV27 and TRBJ2-2; tentatively, D is TRBD1 (5 bases). Germline V lookup: CDR1 MNHEY, CDR2 SMNVEV (reference sequence). The CDR3 runs 15 residues. V was pared by 0 bases and J by 5 bases, with 10 bases between. CDR3 bases: TGTGCCAGCAGTTTATCTGGCAGGGTTACCGGGGAGCTGTTTTTT. Translating it yields CASSLSGRVTGELFF.

In its sample, this clonotype was seen many times. The V call is TRBV29-1, the J call TRBJ2-5; D is ambiguous. Germline lookup yields CDR1 SQVTM and CDR2 ANQGSEA. The CDR3 has 12 amino acids. Trimming pared 6 bases from V and 4 bases from J, leaving 12 bases between. The CDR3 sequence: CSVDRLVETQYF. The CDR3 nucleotides are TGCAGCGTGGACCGCCTCGTAGAGACCCAGTACTTC.

This clonotype was seen more than once but under ten times. The CDR3 spells CASSPSYGTSGSYEQYF. For the CDR3, the DNA is TGCGCCAGCAGCCCCTCTTACGGGACTAGCGGTTCCTACGAGCAGTACTTC. This chain uses TRBV4-1 with TRBJ2-7; 11 bases align to TRBD2. The CDR3 runs 17 residues. Germline trimming cut 4 bases from V and 1 base from J; bases unmatched to any gene: 9. Germline V gives CDR1 MGHRA, CDR2 YSYEKL.

This clonotype came up a few times. This chain connects TRBV7-2 to TRBJ2-1; 8 nucleotides line up with TRBD1. The V gene end was trimmed by 2 bases and the J gene end by 7 bases; junction bases not matched to a gene: 10. There are 16 residues in the CDR3. Germline assignment: CDR1 SGHTA and CDR2 FQGNSA. The CDR3 coding sequence is TGTGCCAGCAGCTTACGGTCCGCACAGGGGGGTAATGAGCAGTTCTTC. The encoded protein is CASSLRSAQGGNEQFF.

Concerning this clonotype: An end of the junction does not agree with germline; a read error may underlie this. The rearrangement links TRBV28 to TRBJ1-5, with D possibly matching TRBD1 (5 bases). Germline assignment: CDR1 MDHEN and CDR2 SYDVKM. The CDR3 consists of 12 residues. This chain's CDR3 is CASTGNNPPQHF. Written as DNA, the CDR3 is TGTGCCAGCACAGGGAACAATCCGCCCCAGCATTTT. Full variable domain (remainder filled in from reference TRBV28 and TRBJ1-5): DVKVTQSSRYLVKRTGEKVFLECVQDMDHENMFWYRQDPGLGLRLIYFSYDVKMKEKGDIPEGYSVSREKKERFSLILESASTNQTSMYLCASTGNNPPQHFGDGTRLSIL.

This clonotype turned up a few times. V is TRBV6-5 and J is TRBJ2-7; 11 positions match TRBD1. CDR3 length equals 15 residues. Trimming removed 6 bases from V and 1 base from J; junction bases left unmatched: 5. Germline CDR1 MNHEY, CDR2 SVGAGI. The CDR3 here is CASRVRDRGSYEQYF. CDR3 DNA sequence: TGTGCCAGCAGAGTCCGGGACAGGGGGTCCTACGAGCAGTACTTC.

The CDR3 region has the DNA TGCAGTGCTAACCGAATCCGGGACAGCCCCTCTAACGAGCAGTACTTC. Translation: CSANRIRDSPSNEQYF. The chain links TRBV20-1 to TRBJ2-7; 7 bases line up with TRBD1. Looked up from germline, CDR1 is DFQATT and CDR2 is SNEGSKA (reference sequence). After removal of 4 bases from V and 5 bases from J, the junction contained 17 bases not matched to a gene. This CDR3 region has 16 residues.

Of note for this clonotype: One junction end disagrees with the germline gene, perhaps due to a read error. The chain joins TRBV3-1 to TRBJ2-1; TRBD2 agrees at 9 bases. CDR3 size: 15 residues. The germline gives CDR1 LGHDT, CDR2 YNNKEL (reference sequence). CDR3 DNA: TGTGCCGGCAGCCAAGCCCTAGCGGGGAACAATGAGCAGTTCTTC. It translates to CAGSQALAGNNEQFF.

With regard to this clonotype: Sequence at one end of the junction differs from germline and may be a read error. This chain uses TRBV4-1 with TRBJ2-3; the match to TRBD1 covers 7 bases. The CDR3 sequence is 16 residues long. CDR1 is MGHRA and CDR2 is YSYEKL in the germline V gene. CDR3 coding DNA: TGCGCCAGCAGCCAAGAGGGACAGAGCTACACAGATGCGCAGTATTTT. This sequence encodes CASSQEGQSYTDAQYF.

This sequence joins TRBV18 and TRBJ1-1; no definite D call. CDR1 KGHSH and CDR2 LQKENI come from the germline V gene. This CDR3 region has 14 residues. V lost 0 bases and J 7 bases, leaving 12 bases between the germline ends. The CDR3 spells CASSPPAGYIEAFF. Here the CDR3 DNA reads TGTGCCAGCTCACCACCCGCCGGGTATATTGAAGCTTTCTTT.

Notes on this clonotype: This may come from a read error, since a much larger clone is one base off. The CDR3 sequence is CAGSLGARADGYTF. The CDR3 DNA sequence: TGTGCCGGCAGCTTAGGGGCCCGCGCTGATGGCTACACCTTC. The chain recombines TRBV7-9 with TRBJ1-2, with a weak D call TRBD1 (5 bases). Germline CDR1 is SEHNR and CDR2 is FQNEAQ (reference sequence). This CDR3 has 14 residues.

This clonotype showed up many times. The genes are TRBV6-6 and TRBJ1-2, with 7 bases matching TRBD1. V lost 6 bases, J lost 4 bases, and 14 bases stayed unmatched. CDR1 and CDR2 (germline): MNHNY, SVGAGI (reference sequence). The CDR3 runs 16 residues. CDR3 protein: CASRGTRQGDAYGYTF. CDR3 DNA: TGTGCCAGCAGGGGGACAAGACAGGGTGATGCCTATGGCTACACCTTC.

The sample holds a few counts of this clonotype. The gene calls are TRBV6-2 or TRBV6-3 and TRBJ1-2; 10 positions match TRBD1. V lost 2 bases and J lost 11; bases outside the gene matches: 5. CDR3 length equals 13 residues. Germline V CDR1 and CDR2: MNHEY, SVGEGT. The DNA for the CDR3 is TGTGCCAGCAGTTACCTACGGGACAGGGGTTACACCTTC. Translating gives CASSYLRDRGYTF.

This clonotype was counted many times. This chain joins TRBV30 and TRBJ1-2; D ambiguous. Deletions cut 3 bases from V and 0 bases from J, with 5 bases between. The CDR3 totals 12 residues. CDR1 is GTSNPN and CDR2 is SVGIG in the germline V gene (reference sequence). The CDR3 sequence: CAWSETNYGYTF. In DNA form, the CDR3 reads TGTGCCTGGAGCGAAACTAACTATGGCTACACCTTC.

This sequence joins TRBV19 and TRBJ1-2, with D unresolved. V shed 0 bases and J shed 4 bases, with 15 bases lying between them. The germline V gene has CDR1 LNHDA and CDR2 SQIVND (reference sequence). This CDR3 is 16 amino acids long. The CDR3 sequence is CASSIDQVPGLYGYTF. The DNA for the CDR3 is TGTGCCAGTAGTATAGATCAAGTCCCCGGGCTCTATGGCTACACCTTC.

To note about this clonotype: An end of the junction does not agree with germline; a read error may underlie this. V and J are TRBV27 and TRBJ2-3; a weak D match, TRBD1 (5 bases). This CDR3 spans 13 amino acids. Germline V lookup: CDR1 MNHEY, CDR2 SMNVEV (reference sequence). CDR3 sequence (DNA): TGTGCCGGCAGACCGACAGTCACAGATACGCAGTATTTT. Its translation is CAGRPTVTDTQYF.

The chain recombines TRBV4-1 with TRBJ1-4; no clear D gene. With 1 base removed from V and 8 bases from J, the gap between germline ends came to 17 bases. There are 16 residues in the CDR3. Germline V gene lookup returns CDR1 MGHRA and CDR2 YSYEKL. CDR3: CASSQVQSGRGEKLFF. DNA for the CDR3: TGCGCCAGCAGCCAAGTCCAGTCTGGGCGCGGAGAAAAACTGTTTTTT.

This clonotype has a handful of counts. The chain employs TRBV29-1 and TRBJ2-2; tentative D call: TRBD1 (5 bases). Germline CDR1 and CDR2: SQVTM and ANQGSEA. Trimming cost V 5 bases and J 0 bases, with 16 bases left between them. The CDR3 has 16 residues. CDR3 sequence reads: CSVWQGSGANTGELFF. The CDR3 DNA sequence: TGCAGCGTTTGGCAGGGATCAGGCGCGAACACCGGGGAGCTGTTTTTT.

On this clonotype: The junction does not match germline at one end; this may be a read error. This chain connects TRBV14 to TRBJ2-3; no clear D gene. Germline CDR1 reads SGHDN; CDR2 reads FVKESK. CDR3 length: 11 residues. Here the CDR3 DNA reads TGTACCAGCAGCCAAACGGATACGCAGTATTTT. Translated, it gives CTSSQTDTQYF.

For this clonotype: Germline is not matched at one junction end, which may reflect a read error. J is TRBJ1-5 and V is TRBV19; 10 bases map to TRBD1. Germline V CDR1 and CDR2: LNHDA, SQIVND (reference sequence). This CDR3 has 15 residues. The CDR3 coding sequence is TGTACCAGTAGTATTGTGACAGGGGGCGTTCAGCCCCAGCATTTT. Translated, it gives CTSSIVTGGVQPQHF.

This clonotype has only one observation. This could be a read error, since a much larger clone is one nucleotide away. V gene TRBV20-1 combines with J gene TRBJ2-1, with 8 bases matching TRBD1. V was clipped by 8 bases and J by 11 bases; unmatched bases: 8. The germline CDR1 and CDR2 sequences are DFQATT and SNEGSKA (reference sequence). CDR3 size: 11 residues. Here the CDR3 reads CSPDREHKQFF. As DNA, the CDR3 is TGCAGTCCGGACAGGGAACATAAGCAGTTCTTC.

The CDR3 DNA reads as TGTGCCAGCAGCTTCCCGGGACAGGGGTACAGGACCGGGGAGCTGTTTTTT. This codes for CASSFPGQGYRTGELFF. The rearrangement joins TRBV5-4 to TRBJ2-2, with 10 positions matching TRBD1. Germline assignment: CDR1 SGHNT and CDR2 YYREEE (reference sequence). The V and J ends lost 2 bases and 5 bases, in that order; junction bases with no gene match: 9. The CDR3 sequence is 17 residues long.

The V gene is TRBV5-1, the J gene TRBJ2-5, with TRBD1 matching 10 bases. The end of the DNA aligns better with TRBJ2-7, so the J call may be wrong. Germline V lookup: CDR1 SGHRS, CDR2 YFSETQ. The CDR3 is 16 residues long. CDR3 in amino acids: CASSPTGTGVFNEQYF. The CDR3 coding sequence is TGCGCCAGCAGCCCGACCGGGACAGGGGTTTTTAACGAGCAGTACTTC.